The 10 T cell receptor beta chains given below trace back to one sample, sequenced in a study of T-cell reconstitution after alpha-beta-depleted transplantation in children. Preparation of the TCRbeta library used unique molecular identifiers. TCRdb called the PCR reads again in MiXCR, with one record for every CDR3 protein. Among around 250,000 distinct CDR3 sequences listed, roughly 25% were seen once. Material: PBMCs, obtained before TCRalphabeta/CD19-depleted stem cell transplant. All receptors come from a girl between 2 and 10 years old with Fanconi anemia, due to receive a stem cell transplant.

The table lists this clonotype with a few counts. This chain joins TRBV13 and TRBJ2-5, with 7 bases that match TRBD2. The CDR3 extends over 14 amino acids. Germline V gene sequence: CDR1 PRHDT, CDR2 FYEKMQ (reference sequence). V trimming: 4 bases; J trimming: 1 base; junction bases outside the gene matches: 3. The CDR3 is CASSSGTIQETQYF. DNA for the CDR3: TGTGCCAGCAGCTCCGGGACTATCCAAGAGACCCAGTACTTC.

Points on this clonotype: The final CDR3 position lacks the conserved phenylalanine or tryptophan, pointing to a likely read error. This rearrangement joins TRBV6-1 to TRBJ2-1; TRBD2 matches 13 bases. CDR1 MNHNS and CDR2 SASEGT come from the germline V gene. CDR3 length: 16 residues. J was trimmed by 6 bases and V by 7 bases; bases with no gene match: 9. The CDR3 here is CASTRTSGSEGNEQFI. CDR3 DNA: TGTGCCAGCACCAGGACTAGCGGGAGTGAGGGCAATGAGCAGTTCATC.

This chain joins TRBV28 and TRBJ2-3, with 8 bases that match TRBD2. The germline gives CDR1 MDHEN, CDR2 SYDVKM. The CDR3 sequence is 14 residues long. The J segment lost 6 bases and the V segment lost 5 bases, leaving 7 bases of the junction unmatched. CDR3 coding DNA: TGTGCCAGCAGTCAGACGGGGGGGCCCGATACGCAGTATTTT. Its protein product is CASSQTGGPDTQYF.

This chain uses TRBV23-1 with TRBJ2-7; D unclear. TRBV23-1 is noted as an ORF with a role that remains uncertain. The V and J ends lost 2 bases and 2 bases respectively, with 10 bases between them. The CDR3 totals 14 residues. The CDR3 DNA follows: TGCGCCAGCAGTCAACAGTTTCTAGCCTACGAGCAGTACTTC. Encoded protein: CASSQQFLAYEQYF.

This sequence joins TRBV7-8 and TRBJ2-5, with 8 bases lining up with TRBD2. The ends lost 3 bases at V and 9 bases at J; junction bases unmatched: 12. Germline loops: CDR1 SGHVS, CDR2 FQNEAQ. CDR3 length: 15 amino acids. The CDR3 here is CASSFSGEYFWSQYF. CDR3 sequence (DNA): TGTGCCAGCAGCTTTAGCGGGGAGTATTTTTGGTCCCAGTACTTC.

The V and J genes are TRBV24-1 and TRBJ1-2, with D possibly being TRBD1 (6 bases). This CDR3 comprises 16 residues. Trimming shortened V by 4 bases and J by 7 bases, and 21 bases separated the two germline ends. CDR1 KGHDR and CDR2 SFDVKD come from the germline V gene. The chain's CDR3 is CATSDPGSGALSGYTF. The DNA of the CDR3 is TGTGCCACCAGTGACCCGGGATCAGGGGCGCTTAGTGGCTACACCTTC.

The gene calls are TRBV29-1 and TRBJ2-3; 9 nucleotides line up with TRBD1. The length of the CDR3 is 12 residues. Germline trimming cut 7 bases from V and 3 bases from J; bases unmatched to any gene: 2. In germline, CDR1 is SQVTM, CDR2 ANQGSEA. CDR3 region: CSEGQGTDTQYF. The CDR3 DNA reads TGCAGCGAGGGACAGGGAACAGATACGCAGTATTTT.

The CDR3 DNA reads TGTGCCAGCAGCGCCGGGGCCTTTCTAAATGAAAAACTGTTTTTT. It is translated as CASSAGAFLNEKLFF. V gene TRBV9 combines with J gene TRBJ1-4; possible D gene TRBD1, 5 bases. CDR3 length: 15 amino acids. V shed 3 bases and J shed 5 bases, with 14 bases lying between them. The germline V gene encodes CDR1 SGDLS and CDR2 YYNGEE. Based on the CDR3 plus reference TRBV9 and TRBJ1-4, the full variable domain is DSGVTQTPKHLITATGQRVTLRCSPRSGDLSVYWYQQSLDQGLQFLIQYYNGEERAKGNILERFSAQQFPDLHSELNLSSLELGDSALYFCASSAGAFLNEKLFFGSGTQLSVL.

This clonotype was seen a few times. The V gene is TRBV20-1, the J gene TRBJ2-7, with D maybe TRBD1 (5 bases). The ends were cut back, 5 bases at V and 2 bases at J, with 16 bases in the middle. The germline V gene encodes CDR1 DFQATT and CDR2 SNEGSKA (reference sequence). This CDR3 has 14 amino acids. The CDR3 bases are TGCAGTGCTGACGGACAATCGGGCACCTACGAGCAGTACTTC. It specifies CSADGQSGTYEQYF.

This sequence joins TRBV5-1 and TRBJ2-3, with D hard to call. The CDR3 length is 14 residues. Trimming shortened V by 0 bases and J by 3 bases, and 8 bases separated the two germline ends. Germline values: CDR1 SGHRS, CDR2 YFSETQ. The CDR3 sequence is CASSLDIGTDTQYF. The CDR3, as DNA: TGCGCCAGCAGCTTGGATATCGGTACAGATACGCAGTATTTT.